The present TCR beta chain was sequenced within a study of blood T cells in healthy people across ages (dated by TCRdb to the mid-2010s). Study-level background: In model experiments, template switching captured about one uniquely barcoded TCR beta cDNA molecule for every two T cells. To track age-related changes in TCR beta repertoire diversity, the study relied on deep sequencing normalized with unique cDNA molecular identifiers. Donors were grouped into four age groups: young (average about 15 years), middle-aged (39), aged (around 60) and long-lived (just over 80). To avoid experimental bias, donors of different ages were randomly spread across the sequencing lanes. Using the same blood draw, the study looked at two additional independent replicas of 1 million unique cDNA reads for two donors, one aged 18 to 30 and the other aged 80 or older.

Per the germline V gene, ENHRY is the CDR1 and SYGVKD is the CDR2. The junction carries 13 bases between V and J, which are trimmed by 4 bases and 6 bases respectively. The CDR3, cysteine through phenylalanine, is 13 amino acids long. The sequence is cut down to CDR3 DNA, 39 bases in frame from base 1. The library was built by means of 5' RACE. These reads were obtained on an Illumina HiSeq 2500. The second PCR ran for roughly 6 to 11 cycles and used a J-beta primer mix along with a sample-barcoded 5' primer. A template-switch 5' adaptor carrying 12 random nucleotides introduced a unique molecular identifier onto each TCR beta cDNA molecule. At least 2.5 million CDR3-containing paired-end reads were obtained from each sample. First-strand cDNA was synthesized from all RNA with the Mint cDNA synthesis kit, primed by a TRBC-specific oligonucleotide. Following uracil-DNA glycosylase treatment, a first 18-cycle PCR with universal primers M1SS and BC2_uni_R was performed on all cDNA. Regarding the original processing steps: Normalization of each sample was performed by random selection of 1 million high-quality reads, each carrying a distinct molecular identifier. Instead of being binned into consensus sequences, reads with shared molecular identifiers were discarded. CDR3 identification, clonotype clustering and error correction used MiTCR with a Q25 quality threshold and the strictest error-elimination algorithm. A nonparametric unseen species model with Euler transformation was used to estimate lower-bound total TCR beta diversity. TCRdb trimmed public reads at Q25 via fastp, called clones via MiXCR and kept in-frame beta chains. Every distinct CDR3 protein forms one entry, paired with its most common genes and DNA. TCRdb's processing, not the study's, gives the V and J calls here. The sample table shows some 550,000 distinct CDR3 sequences, and roughly 43% are seen once. The top ten hold 20% to 25% of the sample.

Systemically healthy Caucasian individuals from Russia, over 30 in total and aged about 6 to 100 years, were included as donors. About 9.6 milliliters of peripheral blood were collected from each donor into EDTA-treated Vacutainer tubes. Ficoll-Paque density-gradient centrifugation was used to isolate PBMCs, with at least 6 million per sample. Total RNA, at least 6 micrograms per sample, was extracted from PBMCs with Trizol reagent. For every donor, flow cytometry on a PBMC aliquot measured the percentage of naive CD45RAhigh/CD27high T cells. What the work shows at the level of the full study, not this receptor alone: Conclusive comparison of naive and antigen-experienced compartments was prevented by the profiling of bulk unsorted PBMCs. Estimates of total diversity based on one million sequenced T cells were considered lower bounds and underestimates. As age increased, observed TCR beta diversity per million T cells dropped in a roughly linear way, and a significant reduction was already evident by age 40. There was a strong correlation between observed TCR beta diversity and the percentage of naive T cells measured by flow cytometry. Because the CMV infection status of the donors was unknown, age-related changes in expanded clonotypes may potentially have been confounded. The long-lived group showed more naive CD4+ T cells, fewer expanded clones and increased TCR diversity than the aged group, suggesting age selection.

In this sample, this clonotype turned up a few times. Its recognized antigen is unknown. Base qualities are missing; no much larger clone stands one base away. The chain is made from TRBV10-3 and TRBJ2-7; a tentative D call is TRBD1 (5 bases match). This sequence was found in a man older than 75 in good health. Sequencing was carried out using blood. Here the CDR3 is given as CAISGIRGSEQYF. The DNA is TGTGCCATCAGTGGAATAAGGGGTAGCGAGCAGTACTTC.